Below are 17 T cell receptor beta chains sequenced from a single sample in a study of T cells in Graves' hyperthyroidism and ophthalmopathy. Researchers took RNA transcripts and amplified the TCR beta CDR3 regions from them. First-round RT-PCR of the TCR CDR3 relied on the HTBI primer set. TCRdb re-called the multiplex PCR reads through MiXCR, storing one row per CDR3 protein. Among around 480,000 distinct CDR3 sequences, approximately 15% were seen once, and the ten largest hold under 20%. Sequencing was carried out using blood. The receptors stem from a woman aged 18-29 years with Graves' hyperthyroidism.

This clonotype has ten or more counts. V usage is TRBV3-1 and J usage is TRBJ2-2, with 10 bases identical to TRBD2. Per the germline V gene, CDR1 is LGHDT and CDR2 is YNNKEL (reference sequence). J gave up 4 bases and V 3 bases, and 8 bases lay outside the gene matches. The CDR3 contains 17 residues. As DNA, the CDR3 is TGTGCCAGCAGCCACGCTGGGAGCGGGAGGGCCACCGGGGAGCTGTTTTTT. Protein product: CASSHAGSGRATGELFF.

This clonotype occurred once. This rearrangement joins TRBV5-5 to TRBJ1-2; a possible D gene is TRBD1 (6 bases). Germline lookup yields CDR1 SGHKS and CDR2 YYEKEE (reference sequence). Trimming cost V 1 base and J 2 bases, with 12 bases left between them. The CDR3 length is 15 residues. CDR3 sequence reads: CASSLYPQGNYGYTF. CDR3 in DNA: TGTGCCAGCAGCTTGTATCCCCAGGGGAACTATGGCTACACCTTC.

This clonotype has at least ten counts. The chain joins TRBV3-1 to TRBJ2-7; 9 nucleotides align to TRBD2. V lost 7 bases to trimming and J lost 7 bases; unmatched junction nucleotides: 11. The germline V gene encodes CDR1 LGHDT and CDR2 YNNKEL (reference sequence). The CDR3 is 14 amino acids. The CDR3 sequence: CASTNSAGGREQYF. CDR3 coding DNA: TGTGCCAGCACAAATTCCGCGGGAGGGCGGGAGCAGTACTTC.

This clonotype was seen at least ten times. The chain recombines TRBV20-1 with TRBJ1-2; D perhaps matches TRBD1 (5 bases). V lost 4 bases to trimming and J lost 5 bases, with 11 bases between them. The CDR3 has 12 amino acids. The V gene's germline CDR1 is DFQATT and CDR2 SNEGSKA (reference sequence). DNA of the CDR3: TGCAGTGCTAATTGGGGGACGTATGGCTACACCTTC. Its protein is CSANWGTYGYTF.

At least ten counts were recorded for this clonotype. The chain has TRBV12-3 or TRBV12-4 and TRBJ1-3; no reliable D call. Trimming shortened V by 5 bases and J by 7 bases, and 12 bases separated the two germline ends. CDR3 size: 13 residues. The CDR3: CASSPMEGNTIYF. The CDR3, as DNA: TGTGCCAGCAGTCCTATGGAAGGGAACACCATATATTTT.

As regards this clonotype: This clone may be a read error of a much larger clone one base away. Likely a read error: the CDR3 ends without its conserved phenylalanine or tryptophan. The chain is built from TRBV6-1 and TRBJ1-6; 12 positions agree with TRBD1. Germline V gene lookup returns CDR1 MNHNS and CDR2 SASEGT. With 5 bases clipped from V and 11 bases from J, the junction kept 4 bases outside the gene matches. CDR3 size: 14 residues. The CDR3 here is CASSSGTGGPPLHL. DNA of the CDR3: TGTGCCAGCAGTTCCGGGACAGGGGGCCCACCCCTCCACCTT.

The chain carries TRBV19 and TRBJ2-2; 15 bases match TRBD2. Germline loops: CDR1 LNHDA, CDR2 SQIVND (reference sequence). The CDR3 runs to 18 residues. V gave up 2 bases and J gave up 4 bases; unmatched junction bases: 5. CDR3 bases: TGTGCCAGTAGTATAAGGGGGACTAGCGGGAGGTCCACCGGGGAGCTGTTTTTT. This codes for CASSIRGTSGRSTGELFF.

This clonotype was counted ten times or more. J is TRBJ1-1 and V is TRBV29-1, with 11 bases matching TRBD1. V was clipped by 6 bases and J by 4 bases; unmatched bases: 7. CDR1 is SQVTM, CDR2 ANQGSEA, per germline. The CDR3 totals 14 residues. CDR3 loop: CSVGGTGGGTEAFF. The DNA of the CDR3 is TGCAGCGTGGGGGGGACAGGGGGTGGCACTGAAGCTTTCTTT.

This clonotype was counted ten times or more. The chain couples TRBV6-5 to TRBJ2-6; the D is unclear. The CDR3 covers 15 residues. CDR1 and CDR2 from the germline V gene are MNHEY and SVGAGI. The germline V and J ends were trimmed by 0 bases and 7 bases, with 10 bases remaining between them. CDR3 DNA sequence: TGTGCCAGCAGTTACTCGTCTCCCTTTGCCAACGTCCTGACTTTC. Its translation is CASSYSSPFANVLTF.

This clonotype showed up many times. The chain couples TRBV4-1 to TRBJ1-2; TRBD1 matches 8 bases. Germline V gene lookup returns CDR1 MGHRA and CDR2 YSYEKL. The CDR3 covers 16 residues. Unmatched junction bases numbered 14, after V lost 3 bases and J lost 8 bases. CDR3 region: CASSQTGVAYQEGYTF. The DNA of the CDR3 is TGCGCCAGCAGCCAGACAGGGGTCGCTTACCAGGAAGGCTACACCTTC.

This clonotype was observed at least ten times. The V and J genes are TRBV5-1 and TRBJ2-1; the D gene is possibly TRBD2 (6 bases). Per germline, CDR1 SGHRS and CDR2 YFSETQ. The V gene lost 1 base and the J gene lost 0 bases, with 14 bases spanning the gap. The CDR3 has 17 amino acids. This CDR3 reads CASSLRLAYSSYNEQFF. The CDR3 bases are TGCGCCAGCAGCTTGCGCCTAGCGTACAGCTCCTACAATGAGCAGTTCTTC.

The gene calls are TRBV6-1 and TRBJ1-1; D is possibly TRBD1 (5 bases). The germline CDR1 and CDR2 sequences are MNHNS and SASEGT. V was cut by 5 bases and J by 1 base, with 11 bases left in between. The CDR3 sequence is 14 residues long. The CDR3 DNA sequence: TGTGCCAGCAGTAAGGGGCACGCGAACACTGAAGCTTTCTTT. This encodes CASSKGHANTEAFF.

J is TRBJ2-7 and V is TRBV6-9, with a tentative D call TRBD1 (5 bases). V lost 4 bases to trimming and J lost 0 bases, with 10 bases between them. Germline assignment: CDR1 MNHGY and CDR2 SVAAGI. CDR3 size: 14 residues. CDR3 sequence reads: CASSLQEYSYEQYF. The CDR3, as DNA: TGTGCCAGCAGTTTACAGGAGTACTCCTACGAGCAGTACTTC.

This clonotype was counted ten times or more. The genes are TRBV27 and TRBJ2-7; 8 bases agree with TRBD2. Germline trimming cut 3 bases from V and 3 bases from J; bases unmatched to any gene: 13. CDR1 and CDR2 (germline): MNHEY, SMNVEV (reference sequence). The CDR3 covers 17 residues. CDR3 sequence reads: CASSFRFSGATRYEQYF. CDR3 bases: TGTGCCAGCAGTTTCCGCTTTAGCGGGGCAACACGCTACGAGCAGTACTTC.

This clonotype came up many times. J is TRBJ1-2 and V is TRBV29-1, with 8 bases matching TRBD1. The CDR3 totals 12 residues. The germline gives CDR1 SQVTM, CDR2 ANQGSEA. V shed 7 bases, J shed 5 bases, and the junction held 6 bases outside the gene matches. The CDR3 loop is CSALTGEYGYTF. The CDR3 nucleotides read TGCAGCGCCCTGACAGGGGAGTATGGCTACACCTTC. The full variable domain, rest sourced from reference TRBV29-1 and TRBJ1-2, is SAVISQKPSRDICQRGTSLTIQCQVDSQVTMMFWYRQQPGQSLTLIATANQGSEATYESGFVIDKFPISRPNLTFSTLTVSNMSPEDSSIYLCSALTGEYGYTFGSGTRLTVV.

This clonotype has a count of ten or more. The CDR3 bases are TGTGCCACCGCAAAGACTGGGACAGGGGCCCCTGACGAGCAGTACTTC. Translated, it gives CATAKTGTGAPDEQYF. V is TRBV24-1 and J is TRBJ2-7; 10 nucleotides match TRBD1. CDR1 KGHDR and CDR2 SFDVKD come from the germline V gene. The junction had 15 bases not matched to a gene; V was cut back by 9 bases and J by 5 bases. The CDR3 spans 16 residues.

This clonotype was seen ten or more times. This chain connects TRBV6-1 to TRBJ2-5; 10 nucleotides agree with TRBD1. V lost 5 bases, J lost 2 bases, and 8 bases stayed unmatched. Per the germline V gene, CDR1 is MNHNS and CDR2 is SASEGT. This CDR3 has 16 residues. The CDR3 here is CASSRRRDRGQETQYF. Here the CDR3 DNA reads TGTGCCAGCAGTCGTCGCCGGGACAGGGGACAAGAGACCCAGTACTTC.